This TCR beta chain was observed in a study of glioma-infiltrating T cells after dendritic cell vaccination. Study details: Between about 2002 and 2013, patients got autologous tumor lysate-pulsed dendritic cell vaccines.

With 8 bases clipped from V and 9 bases from J, the junction kept 20 bases outside the gene matches. This CDR3 has 17 residues. CDR1 SGHNT and CDR2 YENEEA come from the germline V gene. Primers: 60 V beta forward and 13 J beta reverse. Here immunoSEQ multiplex PCR was the method, and the copy in TCRdb shows in-frame clones only, minus some. The sample yields roughly 60,000 clones, about 85% seen once. The time point was: after dendritic cell vaccination, including at tumor progression/relapse. The sample was blood, taken after dendritic cell vaccination. This receptor was obtained from a human donor with glioblastoma. V and J are TRBV11-3 and TRBJ2-1; 9 bases are shared with TRBD2. CDR3 DNA: TGTGCCAGCCAAGTGGGTGGTGGGCTAGCGGGGTTCATTGAGCAGTTCTTC. Translating gives CASQVGGGLAGFIEQFF.